This T cell receptor (beta chain) derives from a study of identical twins. The CDR3 has 15 amino acids. Germline values: CDR1 LGHDT, CDR2 YNNKEL (reference sequence). V lost 7 bases and J 9 bases, leaving 19 bases between the germline ends. This clonotype occurred a few times. Template switching added a universal primer site; cDNA carried unique molecular identifiers. TCRdb called the 5' RACE reads again in MiXCR, with one record for every CDR3 protein. Seen here are fewer than 900,000 distinct CDR3 sequences, around a sixth observed once, and the top ten hold less than 15%. Another study also made use of these data, one on T cells expressing NK-cell markers. In that study: A few donors' CD3+CD56-NKG2C+ cells were dominated by the same clonotypes.

This clonotype was obtained from a woman aged 18-35 years in good health. Sequencing was performed on PBMCs. V gene TRBV3-1 combines with J gene TRBJ1-6, with D hard to call. In DNA form, the CDR3 reads TGTGCCAGCACCAAAAAGGGTGCAGGAAGTTCACCCCTCCACTTT. It encodes CASTKKGAGSSPLHF.